This T cell receptor beta chain is drawn from a study of CD8 T cells in Susac syndrome. Details on this clonotype: Antigen unknown.

General study points: Maximal CD8+ clonal expansion in Susac was observed within TEMRA cells and among active patients.

Germline assignment: CDR1 SEHNR and CDR2 FQNEAQ (reference sequence). The CDR3 runs 16 residues. The V and J ends lost 5 bases and 1 base respectively, with 12 bases between them. RNA totalling 0.5 to 1 ug underwent reverse transcription with random hexamers. In TCRdb, the immunoSEQ multiplex PCR reads were re-called with MiXCR into one record per CDR3 protein. Here the sample spans 85,000 to 130,000 distinct CDR3 sequences, approximately 94% being singletons. J is TRBJ2-6 and V is TRBV7-9; TRBD2 might be the D (7 bases). The sequencing sample was made of CD8+ T cells from PBMCs. The sequence came from a human donor with Susac syndrome. The CDR3: CASSPGRGSGANVLTF. CDR3 bases: TGTGCCAGCAGCCCGGGGAGGGGGTCTGGGGCCAACGTCCTGACTTTC.